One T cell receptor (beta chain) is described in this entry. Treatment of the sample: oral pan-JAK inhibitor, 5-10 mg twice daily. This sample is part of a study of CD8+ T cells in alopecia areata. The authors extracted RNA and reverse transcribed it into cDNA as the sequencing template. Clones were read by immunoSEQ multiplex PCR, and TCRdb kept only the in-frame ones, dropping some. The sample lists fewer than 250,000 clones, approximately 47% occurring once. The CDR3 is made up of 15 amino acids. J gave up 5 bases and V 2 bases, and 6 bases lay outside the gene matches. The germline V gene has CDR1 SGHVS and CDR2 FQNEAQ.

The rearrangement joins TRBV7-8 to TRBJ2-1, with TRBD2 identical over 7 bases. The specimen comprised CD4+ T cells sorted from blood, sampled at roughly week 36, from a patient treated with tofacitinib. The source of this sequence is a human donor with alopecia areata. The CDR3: CASSLPGGTHNEQFF. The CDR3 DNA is TGTGCCAGCAGCTTACCGGGAGGCACCCACAATGAGCAGTTCTTC.